The 8 T cell receptor beta chains reported below all come from one sample, sequenced in a study of T cell responses to AZD1222 COVID-19 vaccine. Libraries were prepared by immunoSEQ multiplex PCR; TCRdb keeps only in-frame clonotypes and omits some of them. The sample holds 200,000 or so clones; 85% to 95% are singletons and the top ten take 0.95% to 1.1%. The material sequenced was peripheral blood, taken 28 days after the second AZD1222 dose. These receptors were taken from an adult who received the AZD1222 COVID-19 vaccine.

The CDR3 protein is CASSPTGIRNQPQHF. CDR3 nucleotide sequence: TGTGCCAGCTCACCGACAGGGATCCGCAATCAGCCCCAGCATTTT. This chain links TRBV18 with TRBJ1-5; 7 bases match TRBD1. V shed 3 bases and J 2 bases; nucleotides not matched to a gene: 4. From germline, CDR1 is KGHSH and CDR2 LQKENI. This CDR3 comprises 15 residues.

This clone was seen a single time. The J gene is TRBJ2-5, the V gene TRBV15; TRBD2 agrees at 8 bases. The CDR3 contains 16 residues. The V gene's germline CDR1 is LNHNV and CDR2 YYDKDF (reference sequence). The V segment lost 0 bases and the J segment 7 bases; nucleotides outside the gene matches: 10. CDR3 protein: CATSRDLGTSGGTQYF. The CDR3 DNA is TGTGCCACCAGCAGAGATTTGGGAACTAGCGGTGGGACCCAGTACTTC. The full variable domain, with the rest looked up from reference TRBV15 and TRBJ2-5, is DAMVIQNPRYQVTQFGKPVTLSCSQTLNHNVMYWYQQKSSQAPKLLFHYYDKDFNNEADTPDNFQSRRPNTSFCFLDIRSPGLGDTAMYLCATSRDLGTSGGTQYFGPGTRLLVL.

This clone was counted a single time. For the CDR3, the DNA is TGTGCCAGCTCGCTTCAACCGGGACAGGGGGGAGAAGCTTTCTTT. It codes for CASSLQPGQGGEAFF. The V call is TRBV18, the J call TRBJ1-1, with 11 bases identical to TRBD1. Germline V gene data show CDR1 as KGHSH and CDR2 as LQKENI. The CDR3 has 15 residues. V gave up 6 bases and J gave up 8 bases; unmatched junction bases: 11.

The chain combines TRBV11-1 with TRBJ2-3, with TRBD1 as a possible D gene (5 bases). The CDR3 is 15 residues long. V gave up 2 bases and J gave up 5 bases, with 14 bases separating them. Germline lookup yields CDR1 SGHAT and CDR2 FQDESV (reference sequence). The CDR3 nucleotides are TGTGCCAGCAGCTTAACGTCAGGGTATCTAGATACGCAGTATTTT. Amino acid sequence: CASSLTSGYLDTQYF.

The chain uses TRBV18 and TRBJ2-5, with D maybe TRBD2 (7 bases). Trimming left V 2 bases short and J 3 bases short, with 13 bases between. CDR3 length: 15 residues. The germline V gene has CDR1 KGHSH and CDR2 LQKENI. Here the CDR3 DNA reads TGTGCCAGCTCACCATCTGCGGGGGCCGAAGAGACCCAGTACTTC. It codes for CASSPSAGAEETQYF.

CDR3 bases: TGTGCCAGCAGACCGGGACAGTCCTACGAGCAGTACTTC. Translating gives CASRPGQSYEQYF. V and J are TRBV28 and TRBJ2-7, with 7 bases that match TRBD1. With 6 bases clipped from V and 1 base from J, the junction kept 3 bases outside the gene matches. CDR1 and CDR2 (germline): MDHEN, SYDVKM. CDR3 length: 13 amino acids.

The gene calls are TRBV7-2 and TRBJ2-1, with a possible D match to TRBD2 (5 bases). Deletions cut 3 bases from V and 2 bases from J, with 17 bases between. This CDR3 is 17 amino acids long. Germline lookup yields CDR1 SGHTA and CDR2 FQGNSA. The DNA for the CDR3 is TGTGCCAGCAGCTTCGGAGGCGGTACTAGGGCCTACAATGAGCAGTTCTTC. Translation: CASSFGGGTRAYNEQFF.

The rearrangement links TRBV7-2 to TRBJ1-5; D gene uncertain. Trimming removed 3 bases at V and 4 bases at J, with 4 bases between. This CDR3 spans 12 amino acids. Germline V gene sequence: CDR1 SGHTA, CDR2 FQGNSA. In DNA, the CDR3 is TGTGCCAGCAGCTTTAATAATCAGCCCCAGCATTTT. Translation gives CASSFNNQPQHF.